Listed below are T cell receptor beta chains from one sample, sequenced in a study of T cells in Graves' hyperthyroidism and ophthalmopathy. MiXCR, run by TCRdb on the multiplex PCR reads, gives a single entry per CDR3 protein. The sample includes about 640,000 distinct CDR3 sequences, roughly 15% of them seen just once. Sequencing was performed on blood. Receptors were obtained from a woman in her 50s with Graves' ophthalmopathy. Both conserved end residues are part of each CDR3. The D gene is left open where the match is weak. Size values are once, few and many counts, or a class for expanded clones, and some rows have none.

abundance	d_gene	v_gene	j_gene	CDR3aa	CDR3nt
many	TRBD2	TRBV12-3/TRBV12-4	TRBJ2-1	CASSPTSGRAYYNEQFF	TGTGCCAGCAGTCCGACTAGCGGGAGGGCTTACTACAATGAGCAGTTCTTC
many	NA	TRBV5-1	TRBJ1-1	CASSGGGLMNTEAFF	TGCGCCAGCAGCGGGGGTGGGCTTATGAACACTGAAGCTTTCTTT
many	NA	TRBV14	TRBJ2-1	CASSQAVPHEQFF	TGTGCCAGCAGCCAAGCGGTACCGCATGAGCAGTTCTTC
many	TRBD1	TRBV20-1	TRBJ1-2	CSARPGQGLGYGYTF	TGCAGTGCTAGACCGGGACAGGGGCTCGGATATGGCTACACCTTC
few	NA	TRBV12-3/TRBV12-4	TRBJ1-5	CASSQSTGSRNQPQHF	TGTGCCAGCAGTCAATCCACGGGGTCGCGCAATCAGCCCCAGCATTTT
NA	NA	TRBV10-3	TRBJ2-5	CAISESEPGEETQYF	TGTGCCATCAGTGAGTCGGAGCCAGGCGAGGAGACCCAGTACTTC
many	NA	TRBV12-3/TRBV12-4	TRBJ2-7	CASSFQGSYEQYF	TGTGCCAGCAGTTTTCAGGGGTCCTACGAGCAGTACTTC
NA	NA	TRBV4-2	TRBJ2-7	CASSQDVQTIYEQYF	TGTGCCAGCAGCCAAGATGTACAGACAATTTACGAGCAGTACTTC
many	TRBD1	TRBV6-1	TRBJ2-7	CASRHTTGAYEQYF	TGTGCCAGCAGACATACGACAGGGGCTTACGAGCAGTACTTC
many	TRBD2	TRBV28	TRBJ2-1	CASSPTQTSLDEQFF	TGTGCCAGCAGTCCGACTCAGACTAGCTTGGATGAGCAGTTCTTC
NA	TRBD1	TRBV9	TRBJ1-2	CASRDRGSGYTF	TGTGCCAGCCGCGACAGGGGTTCTGGCTACACCTTC
many	NA	TRBV24-1	TRBJ2-2	CATSDSYTVGGDTGELFF	TGTGCCACCAGTGATTCATACACCGTGGGGGGAGACACCGGGGAGCTGTTTTTT
NA	NA	TRBV9	TRBJ2-3	CASSVALTDTQYF	TGTGCCAGCAGCGTAGCTTTGACAGATACGCAGTATTTT
few	TRBD1	TRBV2	TRBJ2-2	CASSDPGGQGGTGELFF	TGTGCCAGCAGTGACCCGGGTGGACAGGGGGGCACCGGGGAGCTGTTTTTT
many	NA	TRBV7-3	TRBJ1-1	CASSLSPAGATEAFF	TGTGCCAGCAGCTTAAGTCCGGCAGGGGCCACTGAAGCTTTCTTT
NA	NA	TRBV20-1	TRBJ1-2	CSAGTVGNYGYTF	TGCAGTGCTGGAACCGTGGGTAACTATGGCTACACCTTC
once	TRBD1	TRBV7-2	TRBJ1-4	CASSSQGGGEKLFF	TGTGCCAGCAGCAGTCAGGGGGGAGGTGAAAAACTGTTTTTT
once	TRBD2	TRBV11-1	TRBJ2-3	CASSFGGSGSRRDTQYF	TGTGCCAGCAGCTTCGGGGGTAGCGGGAGTAGGAGAGATACGCAGTATTTT
few	NA	TRBV27	TRBJ2-1	CASSLSLGTYEQFF	TGTGCCAGCAGTTTATCATTGGGTACATATGAGCAGTTCTTC
few	NA	TRBV7-2	TRBJ2-1	CASSLLNYRNEQFF	TGTGCCAGCAGCTTATTAAACTATAGGAATGAGCAGTTCTTC
NA	TRBD1	TRBV29-1	TRBJ1-1	CSVGGGLKNTEAFF	TGCAGCGTTGGAGGGGGCCTAAAGAACACTGAAGCTTTCTTT
NA	TRBD1	TRBV2	TRBJ2-4	CASNPGQGEDIQYF	TGTGCCAGCAACCCGGGACAGGGGGAGGACATTCAGTACTTC
NA	TRBD1	TRBV7-2	TRBJ2-1	CASSLAGTGAGNNEQFF	TGTGCCAGCAGCTTAGCCGGGACAGGGGCTGGAAACAATGAGCAGTTCTTC
many	NA	TRBV6-5	TRBJ2-7	CASSYSGTKTAWGTYEQYF	TGTGCCAGCAGTTACTCGGGTACTAAAACCGCGTGGGGCACCTACGAGCAGTACTTC
NA	TRBD2	TRBV10-3	TRBJ2-5	CAISDASLAGDTETQYF	TGTGCCATCAGTGATGCGTCTCTAGCGGGAGACACAGAGACCCAGTACTTC
NA	TRBD2	TRBV6-2/TRBV6-3	TRBJ2-7	CASSDTSASSYEQYF	TGTGCCAGCAGTGACACTAGCGCAAGCTCCTACGAGCAGTACTTC
many	NA	TRBV29-1	TRBJ1-1	CSVAIRAPNTEAFF	TGCAGCGTCGCTATCAGGGCACCGAACACTGAAGCTTTCTTT
many	TRBD1	TRBV12-3/TRBV12-4	TRBJ1-2	CASTRDRVAGYTF	TGTGCCAGCACCAGGGACAGGGTAGCTGGCTACACCTTC
few	NA	TRBV20-1	TRBJ1-5	CSALVRGNQPQHF	TGCAGTGCCCTTGTGCGAGGGAATCAGCCCCAGCATTTT
NA	NA	TRBV6-2/TRBV6-3	TRBJ2-5	CASSRWYQETQYF	TGTGCCAGCAGTCGATGGTACCAAGAGACCCAGTACTTC
NA	NA	TRBV19	TRBJ1-2	CASSVQGATNYGYTF	TGTGCCAGTAGTGTACAGGGTGCGACTAACTATGGCTACACCTTC
NA	NA	TRBV15	TRBJ1-2	CATGREGYYGYTF	TGTGCCACCGGCCGGGAAGGCTACTATGGCTACACCTTC
few	NA	TRBV3-2	TRBJ1-4	CASSQEDRVNEKLFF	TGTGCCAGCAGCCAAGAGGACAGGGTCAATGAAAAACTGTTTTTT
many	NA	TRBV20-1	TRBJ2-1	CSAGARGNEQFF	TGCAGTGCTGGAGCCAGGGGAAATGAGCAGTTCTTC
many	NA	TRBV28	TRBJ1-2	CASRDPGRGDYGYTF	TGTGCCAGCAGGGACCCGGGCAGGGGAGACTATGGCTACACCTTC
many	NA	TRBV28	TRBJ1-1	CASSLAWGGRAFF	TGTGCCAGCAGTTTAGCTTGGGGGGGACGGGCTTTCTTT
few	TRBD1	TRBV18	TRBJ1-1	CATPSEQGTEAFF	TGTGCCACCCCTTCCGAACAGGGGACTGAAGCTTTCTTT